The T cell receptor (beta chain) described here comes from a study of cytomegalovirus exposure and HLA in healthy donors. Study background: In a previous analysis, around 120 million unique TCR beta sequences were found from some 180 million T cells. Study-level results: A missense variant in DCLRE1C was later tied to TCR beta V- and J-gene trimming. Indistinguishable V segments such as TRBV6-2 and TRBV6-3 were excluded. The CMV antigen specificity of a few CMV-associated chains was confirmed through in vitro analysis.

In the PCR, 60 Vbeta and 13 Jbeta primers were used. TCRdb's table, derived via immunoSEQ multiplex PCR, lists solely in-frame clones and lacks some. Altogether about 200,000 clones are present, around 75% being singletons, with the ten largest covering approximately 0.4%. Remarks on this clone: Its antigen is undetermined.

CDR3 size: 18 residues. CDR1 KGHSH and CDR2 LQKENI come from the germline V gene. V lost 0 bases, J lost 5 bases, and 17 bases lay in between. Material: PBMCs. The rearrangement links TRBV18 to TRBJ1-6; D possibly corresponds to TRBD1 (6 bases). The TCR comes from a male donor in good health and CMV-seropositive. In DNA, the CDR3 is TGTGCCAGCTCACCACCGAGGGTCAGGGGCTTTAATAATTCACCCCTCCACTTT. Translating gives CASSPPRVRGFNNSPLHF. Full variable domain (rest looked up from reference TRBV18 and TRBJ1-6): NAGVMQNPRHLVRRRGQEARLRCSPMKGHSHVYWYRQLPEEGLKFMVYLQKENIIDESGMPKERFSAEFPKEGPSILRIQQVVRGDSAAYFCASSPPRVRGFNNSPLHFGNGTRLTVT.